Listed below are T cell receptor beta chains from one sample, sequenced in a study of pediatric ulcerative colitis. Sequenced by immunoSEQ multiplex PCR; TCRdb stores in-frame clones only, minus some. The sample shows tens of thousands of clones, roughly four fifths of them seen only once. The specimen was blood. These receptors were obtained from a boy between 10 and 17 years old with severe ulcerative colitis. Both conserved end residues are part of each CDR3. Each record gives: V gene, D gene, J gene, clone size, CDR3 DNA, CDR3 protein. The D gene is left open where the match is weak. Where a row states a size, it is once, few, many or the class of an expanded clone; other rows omit it.

TRBV4-2	-	TRBJ1-1	-	TGTGCCAGCAGCCCGACAGCTAACACTGAAGCTTTCTTT	CASSPTANTEAFF
TRBV27	-	TRBJ2-6	-	TGTGCCAGCAGTTTAAGGGTAGGCCTCTCTGGGGCCAACGTCCTGACTTTC	CASSLRVGLSGANVLTF
TRBV30	-	TRBJ1-1	-	TGTGCCTGGGGTGGGAACCGGGACACTGAAGCTTTCTTT	CAWGGNRDTEAFF
TRBV19	TRBD1	TRBJ1-6	-	TGTGCCTCAACCGGGACAGGGGTTTATAATTCACCCCTCCACTTT	CASTGTGVYNSPLHF
TRBV29-1	TRBD1	TRBJ1-5	once	TGCAGCGTTGGGGGACAGGGGTCTCAGCCCCAGCATTTT	CSVGGQGSQPQHF
TRBV19	TRBD1	TRBJ1-4	-	TGTGCCAGTAGCGAGGGACAGTCAACTAATGAAAAACTGTTTTTT	CASSEGQSTNEKLFF
TRBV11-2	-	TRBJ1-5	-	TGTGCCAGCAGCTTAGTTCCCGGTGGGGGGAGCAATCAGCCCCAGCATTTT	CASSLVPGGGSNQPQHF
TRBV29-1	TRBD1	TRBJ1-1	-	TGCAGCGTTGAGAGAGAGACAGGGGGCACTGAAGCTTTCTTT	CSVERETGGTEAFF
TRBV7-2	-	TRBJ1-1	-	TGTGCCAGCAGCTTATCTGCGTCGATGAACACTGAAGCTTTCTTT	CASSLSASMNTEAFF
TRBV4-3	-	TRBJ2-1	-	TGCGCCAGCAGCCAAGATCCACGCGGGGTTAATCTTCGGGAGCAGTTCTTC	CASSQDPRGVNLREQFF
TRBV7-3	TRBD2	TRBJ2-1	-	TGTGCCAGCAGCTTGACTAGCGGGCCTTACAATGAGCAGTTCTTC	CASSLTSGPYNEQFF
TRBV11-2	TRBD1	TRBJ2-4	-	TGTGCCAGCAGCGTACAGGGACAGACGATAGCCAAAAACATTCAGTACTTC	CASSVQGQTIAKNIQYF
TRBV9	-	TRBJ2-1	-	TGTGCCAGCAGCGTAGGGTTAGCGGCGGGGAATAATGAGCAGTTCTTC	CASSVGLAAGNNEQFF
TRBV15	-	TRBJ1-6	-	TGTGCCACCAGCAGAGAGAGACCGAGCTCCTATAATTCACCCCTCCACTTT	CATSRERPSSYNSPLHF
TRBV7-9	-	TRBJ1-1	-	TGTGCCAGCAGCTTCGGCATGAACACTGAAGCTTTCTTT	CASSFGMNTEAFF
TRBV9	-	TRBJ2-5	-	TGTGCCAGCAGCGTAGGCGGGGAGTACCAAGAGACCCAGTACTTC	CASSVGGEYQETQYF
TRBV19	-	TRBJ2-1	once	TGTGCCAGCACTATTAGACGTAGCTCCTACAATGAGCAGTTCTTC	CASTIRRSSYNEQFF
TRBV30	-	TRBJ2-2	-	TGTGCCTGGAGTACGGGGGCGATCACCGGGGAGCTGTTTTTT	CAWSTGAITGELFF
TRBV7-2	TRBD1	TRBJ1-2	-	TGTGCCAGCAGCTTACTAGGCGGACAGGGGGCGTCTGACTACACCTTC	CASSLLGGQGASDYTF
TRBV30	-	TRBJ1-2	-	TGTGCCTGGAGTGCCGACAGTGGCTACACCTTC	CAWSADSGYTF
TRBV5-1	-	TRBJ2-7	-	TGCGCCAGCAGCCTATCCCTCGGGGTAGCGATCGACGAGCAGTACTTC	CASSLSLGVAIDEQYF
TRBV9	-	TRBJ1-5	few	TGTGCCAGCAGCGCTGGGGGTAGCAATCAGCCCCAGCATTTT	CASSAGGSNQPQHF
TRBV18	-	TRBJ2-7	-	TGTGCCAGCTCACCCGGGACACGCTCCTACGAGCAGTACTTC	CASSPGTRSYEQYF
TRBV5-1	TRBD1	TRBJ1-1	-	TGCGCCAGCAGCTTCGGACAGGGGGCTCCAAACACTGAAGCTTTCTTT	CASSFGQGAPNTEAFF
TRBV28	-	TRBJ1-6	-	TGTGCCAGCAGCGTAGGGGGGGCTTGGTCCTATAATTCACCCCTCCACTTT	CASSVGGAWSYNSPLHF
TRBV29-1	-	TRBJ2-1	once	TGCAGCGTTGCAGCCGGCGAGCAGTTCTTC	CSVAAGEQFF
TRBV6-5	-	TRBJ1-2	-	TGTGCCAGCAGTTACTCGCCAACAGGCACCGGCTATGGCTACACCTTC	CASSYSPTGTGYGYTF
TRBV18	-	TRBJ1-6	-	TGTGCCAGCTCACGCATTTTGGATTCACCCCTCCACTTT	CASSRILDSPLHF
TRBV2	TRBD1	TRBJ1-2	-	TGTGCCAGCGTTGGACAGGGCAACTATGGCTACACCTTC	CASVGQGNYGYTF
TRBV28	TRBD1	TRBJ1-1	once	TGTGCCAGCAGTTTGGGCGACAGGGGGAACACTGAAGCTTTCTTT	CASSLGDRGNTEAFF
TRBV4-2	-	TRBJ1-2	few	TGTGCCAGCAGCCAAGGTCTTAAGGGCGGCTATGGCTACACCTTC	CASSQGLKGGYGYTF
TRBV5-5	-	TRBJ1-5	-	TGTGCCAGCAGCTTGGGAGGGGGTCAGCCCCAGCATTTT	CASSLGGGQPQHF
TRBV11-2	-	TRBJ2-1	-	TGTGCCAGCAGTCCCCTTAGCGGAGCCTACAATGAGCAGTTCTTC	CASSPLSGAYNEQFF
TRBV2	-	TRBJ2-5	-	TGTGCCAGCAGGGCCGAAGCCGAGGGCGAGACCCAGTACTTC	CASRAEAEGETQYF
TRBV5-8	TRBD1	TRBJ1-2	-	TGTGCCAGCAGCTCCGACAGGGAGGGAGGTGGCTACACCTTC	CASSSDREGGGYTF
TRBV7-9	-	TRBJ1-1	-	TGTGCCAGCAGACCACAGGGTATAATTATGAACACTGAAGCTTTCTTT	CASRPQGIIMNTEAFF
TRBV5-4	-	TRBJ1-1	-	TGTGCCAGCAGCACTCCGGGAAGTAAAATGAACACTGAAGCTTTCTTT	CASSTPGSKMNTEAFF
TRBV2	-	TRBJ1-1	few	TGTGCCAGCAGTGAAGGGTTCAACACTGAAGCTTTCTTT	CASSEGFNTEAFF
TRBV2	TRBD1	TRBJ1-5	-	TGTGCCAGCAGTGAGGAGGGGACAGGGGGTCCGCCCCAGCATTTT	CASSEEGTGGPPQHF
TRBV5-4	-	TRBJ2-7	-	TGTGCCAGCAGCACGGGAGTATCGGCCGGGATCGAGCAGTACTTC	CASSTGVSAGIEQYF
TRBV27	TRBD1	TRBJ2-7	-	TGTGCCAGCAGTATCCTGACAGGGAACGATATCTACGAGCAGTACTTC	CASSILTGNDIYEQYF
TRBV10-3	-	TRBJ1-4	-	TGTGCCAGTACCGGGACTAGTGGTGAAAAACTGTTTTTT	CASTGTSGEKLFF
TRBV7-3	-	TRBJ2-2	once	TGTGCCAGCAGCCGCGACGGACGGAACACCGGGGAGCTGTTTTTT	CASSRDGRNTGELFF
TRBV7-9	-	TRBJ1-2	few	TGTGCCAGCACCCGCGCGGGGAACGGCTACACCTTC	CASTRAGNGYTF